This entry lists 7 T cell receptor beta chains sequenced from one sample in a study of blood T cell repertoires in COVID-19. Repertoires were generated with immunoSEQ multiplex PCR, while TCRdb's copy carries only in-frame clones and drops some. The sample consists of fewer than 150,000 clones, approximately 90% of them appearing once. The sample consisted of peripheral blood. The receptor source for this set is a woman in her thirties or forties with acute or convalescent COVID-19.

The chain couples TRBV21-1 to TRBJ2-2; TRBD1 reflects the table's D call only, with no check against the DNA. TRBV21-1 has pseudogene status. This CDR3 contains 15 residues. CDR3 DNA sequence: TGTGCCAGCAGCAAAGTCGCAGGGCGCACCGGGGAGCTGTTTTTT. It yields the protein CASSKVAGRTGELFF.

The V call is TRBV4-3, the J call TRBJ2-1, with TRBD2 matching over 9 bases. The CDR3 spans 17 residues. V lost 3 bases to trimming and J lost 3 bases; unmatched junction nucleotides: 9. CDR1 LGHNA and CDR2 YSLEER come from the germline V gene. In nucleotides, the CDR3 is TGCGCCAGCAGCCATTTAGGGGGACTAGCACTCTACAATGAGCAGTTCTTC. This sequence encodes CASSHLGGLALYNEQFF.

This sequence joins TRBV12-3 or TRBV12-4 and TRBJ2-7, with a tentative D call TRBD2 (5 bases). The CDR3 consists of 13 residues. Trimming removed 3 bases at V and 5 bases at J, with 11 bases between. CDR3: CASSFYRADEQYF. The CDR3, as DNA: TGTGCCAGCAGTTTTTACAGAGCGGACGAGCAGTACTTC.

The chain joins TRBV5-1 to TRBJ2-2; weak D call: TRBD1 (6 bases). The ends were cut back, 4 bases at V and 3 bases at J, with 10 bases in the middle. The length of the CDR3 is 14 residues. CDR1 and CDR2 from the germline V gene are SGHRS and YFSETQ. The CDR3 coding sequence is TGCGCCAGCAGCCCCGGACAGTACACCGGGGAGCTGTTTTTT. It is translated as CASSPGQYTGELFF.

The V call is TRBV11-2, the J call TRBJ2-7; D gene uncertain. Germline CDR1 is SGHAT and CDR2 is FQNNGV. V was shortened by 0 bases and J by 5 bases, with 11 bases between the two germline ends. This CDR3 is built from 14 residues. The CDR3 DNA sequence: TGTGCCAGCAGCTTAGATAGAATGAGTAACGAGCAGTACTTC. Amino acid sequence: CASSLDRMSNEQYF. Full variable domain (outside the CDR3, taken from reference TRBV11-2 and TRBJ2-7): EAGVAQSPRYKIIEKRQSVAFWCNPISGHATLYWYQQILGQGPKLLIQFQNNGVVDDSQLPKDRFSAERLKGVDSTLKIQPAKLEDSAVYLCASSLDRMSNEQYFGPGTRLTVT.

This chain uses TRBV2 with TRBJ2-7, with a tentative D call TRBD2 (5 bases). V lost 7 bases to trimming and J lost 2 bases, with 9 bases between them. Germline CDR1 and CDR2: SNHLY and FYNNEI. The CDR3 consists of 12 residues. CDR3: CASNGEPYEQYF. The CDR3 bases are TGTGCCAGCAACGGGGAACCCTACGAGCAGTACTTC.

The chain joins TRBV19 to TRBJ1-6; 8 bases are shared with TRBD1. Germline V lookup: CDR1 LNHDA, CDR2 SQIVND (reference sequence). The CDR3 totals 15 residues. The junction had 5 bases not matched to a gene; V was cut back by 3 bases and J by 7 bases. In nucleotides, the CDR3 is TGTGCCAGTAGTATGGGCCACAGGGGGAATTCACCCCTCCACTTT. Translating it yields CASSMGHRGNSPLHF. Full variable domain (missing parts from reference TRBV19 and TRBJ1-6): DGGITQSPKYLFRKEGQNVTLSCEQNLNHDAMYWYRQDPGQGLRLIYYSQIVNDFQKGDIAEGYSVSREKKESFPLTVTSAQKNPTAFYLCASSMGHRGNSPLHFGNGTRLTVT.